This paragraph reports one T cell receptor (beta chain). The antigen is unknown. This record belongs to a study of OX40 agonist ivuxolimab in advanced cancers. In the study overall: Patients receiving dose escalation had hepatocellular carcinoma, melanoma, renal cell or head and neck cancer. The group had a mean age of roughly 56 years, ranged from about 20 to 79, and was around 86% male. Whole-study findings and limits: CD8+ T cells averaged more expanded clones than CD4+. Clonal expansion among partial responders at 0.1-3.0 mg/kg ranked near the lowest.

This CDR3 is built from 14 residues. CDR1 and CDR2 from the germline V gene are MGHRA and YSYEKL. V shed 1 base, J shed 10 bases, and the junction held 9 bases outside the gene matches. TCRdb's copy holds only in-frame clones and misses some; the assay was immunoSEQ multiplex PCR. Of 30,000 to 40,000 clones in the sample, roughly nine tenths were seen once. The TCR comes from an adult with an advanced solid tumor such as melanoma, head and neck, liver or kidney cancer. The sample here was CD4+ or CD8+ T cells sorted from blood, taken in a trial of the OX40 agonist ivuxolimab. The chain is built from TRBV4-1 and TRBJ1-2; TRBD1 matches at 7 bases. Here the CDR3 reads CASSQAESRGSYTF. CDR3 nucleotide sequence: TGCGCCAGCAGCCAAGCAGAGAGCAGGGGGTCCTACACCTTC.